This TCR beta chain came from a study of vaccination effects on CD4 cells after COVID-19. For the study at large: The post-vaccine samples were taken, at the median, 72 days after the second dose.

Comments on this clone: What it recognizes is unknown.

Study conclusions and caveats: Early post-infection timepoints were absent, and convalescent patients were few.

The CDR3 runs 16 residues. The V and J ends lost 0 bases and 6 bases respectively, with 15 bases between them. CDR1 SGHRS and CDR2 YFSETQ come from the germline V gene. Antigen-specific CD4+ T cell clonotypes were called by their expansion after viral peptide-pool culture in ViraFEST. Following a roughly 11-day culture, CD4+ T cells were purified. Subjects were given two BNT162b2 or mRNA-1273 vaccine doses. Negative nucleocapsid antibody tests before and after vaccination confirmed no previous SARS-CoV-2 infection. Method: immunoSEQ multiplex PCR; TCRdb's copy keeps in-frame clones and lacks some. The sample yields about 24,000 clones, around 70% seen once.

This clonotype was sampled from a human donor who received a COVID-19 vaccine. V and J are TRBV5-1 and TRBJ1-4, with D perhaps TRBD1 (6 bases). The material was CD4+ T cells from PBMCs cultured with HCoV-NL63 spike peptides, obtained after COVID-19 vaccination. CDR3 protein: CASSLARRGSDEKLFF. CDR3 nucleotides: TGCGCCAGCAGCTTGGCCCGCAGGGGATCGGATGAAAAACTGTTTTTT.